Shown below are 32 T cell receptor beta chains from a single sample sequenced in a study of Graves' ophthalmopathy and Graves' hyperthyroidism. Beta-chain TCR CDR3 regions were amplified from RNA transcripts. In the first round, RT-PCR was carried out with HTBI primers, and a multiplex PCR formed the second round. Each CDR3 protein is one row after TCRdb ran MiXCR on the multiplex PCR reads. The table lists around 1,200,000 distinct CDR3 sequences, about 38% of them singletons. The sample comprised peripheral blood or thyroid tissue (not recorded which). The receptor set was obtained from an adult man with Graves' hyperthyroidism.

This clonotype appeared a single time. The chain combines TRBV7-9 with TRBJ1-2; 8 nucleotides agree with TRBD1. Germline V gene lookup returns CDR1 SEHNR and CDR2 FQNEAQ (reference sequence). Losses at the gene ends were 5 bases for V and 7 bases for J; bases not matched to a gene: 15. The CDR3 runs to 16 residues. CDR3 in amino acids: CASSVVGTGTGGGYTF. The CDR3 nucleotides read TGTGCCAGCAGCGTAGTTGGTACCGGGACAGGAGGTGGCTACACCTTC.

This clonotype was counted between two and nine times. The gene calls are TRBV27 and TRBJ1-1; 8 bases map to TRBD1. Germline values: CDR1 MNHEY, CDR2 SMNVEV (reference sequence). Trimming at V came to 9 bases and at J to 4 bases, leaving 7 bases not matched to a gene. The length of the CDR3 is 13 residues. The CDR3 DNA reads as TGTGCCAGTCAAATGACAGGGGTCACTGAAGCTTTCTTT. It specifies CASQMTGVTEAFF.

The chain employs TRBV4-3 and TRBJ2-7; D not resolved. The CDR3 has 13 residues. Trimming removed 4 bases from V and 5 bases from J, with 12 bases in between. In germline, CDR1 is LGHNA, CDR2 YSLEER. CDR3 sequence reads: CASSPRPGHEQYF. The CDR3 DNA reads as TGCGCCAGCAGCCCCAGACCCGGCCACGAGCAGTACTTC.

J is TRBJ2-5 and V is TRBV7-8; D may be TRBD1 (6 bases). The CDR3 is made up of 11 amino acids. Germline V gene data show CDR1 as SGHVS and CDR2 as FQNEAQ. V was cut by 5 bases and J by 9 bases, with 10 bases left in between. The CDR3 spells CASSQTGSQYF. The CDR3 coding sequence is TGTGCCAGCAGCCAAACAGGGTCCCAGTACTTC.

The J gene is TRBJ1-6, the V gene TRBV5-6; D unresolved. CDR1 and CDR2 from the germline V gene are SGHDT and YYEEEE. The CDR3 is 15 amino acids. Trimming removed 0 bases from V and 5 bases from J, with 9 bases in between. CDR3 residues: CASSLAGRDNSPLHF. The CDR3 region has the DNA TGTGCCAGCAGCTTGGCCGGCCGAGATAATTCACCCCTCCACTTT.

The rearrangement uses TRBV7-2 and TRBJ1-2, with a possible D match to TRBD1 (5 bases). From germline, CDR1 is SGHTA and CDR2 FQGNSA. Trimming took off 5 bases at V and 8 bases at J, with 18 bases between the two ends. The CDR3 runs to 14 residues. Here the CDR3 DNA reads TGTGCCAGCAGCCACGTAGGGACCGTCATGGGCTACACCTTC. Its translation: CASSHVGTVMGYTF.

This clonotype has a count of ten or more. The V gene is TRBV15, the J gene TRBJ1-4; D possibly corresponds to TRBD1 (6 bases). The V and J ends lost 0 bases and 7 bases respectively, with 12 bases between them. Germline V gives CDR1 LNHNV, CDR2 YYDKDF (reference sequence). The CDR3 contains 15 residues. The CDR3, as DNA: TGTGCCACCAGCAGAGACAGGGGCGGAGGTGAAAAACTGTTTTTT. This encodes CATSRDRGGGEKLFF.

The chain recombines TRBV20-1 with TRBJ2-5; TRBD2 might be the D (8 bases). The CDR3 is made up of 15 amino acids. Per the germline V gene, CDR1 is DFQATT and CDR2 is SNEGSKA (reference sequence). Trimming took off 3 bases at V and 5 bases at J, with 19 bases between the two ends. This CDR3 is CSASSGTPGGETQYF. In DNA, the CDR3 is TGCAGTGCTAGTAGCGGGACCCCAGGGGGGGAGACCCAGTACTTC.

This clonotype was seen ten or more times. The chain recombines TRBV19 with TRBJ1-6; perhaps TRBD1 as D (5 bases). Germline CDR1 is LNHDA and CDR2 is SQIVND (reference sequence). V was trimmed by 5 bases and J by 10 bases, leaving 21 bases between them. The CDR3 contains 16 residues. CDR3 nucleotides: TGTGCCAGTAGTCCCCAACGTGTGGGGCTAGGATCACCCCTCCACTTT. Residues: CASSPQRVGLGSPLHF.

This clonotype was detected many times. This chain connects TRBV6-5 to TRBJ1-1, with a tentative D call TRBD1 (6 bases). Germline V CDR1 and CDR2: MNHEY, SVGAGI. V gave up 2 bases and J gave up 5 bases, with 12 bases separating them. There are 14 residues in the CDR3. The CDR3 DNA sequence: TGTGCCAGCAGTTACCTCGGGGGCGGGACTGAAGCTTTCTTT. The encoded protein is CASSYLGGGTEAFF.

The chain couples TRBV10-3 to TRBJ1-6, with D possibly TRBD1 on 5 matching bases. Per the germline V gene, CDR1 is ENHRY and CDR2 is SYGVKD. CDR3 length: 16 amino acids. V shed 2 bases and J shed 9 bases, with 17 bases lying between them. CDR3 in amino acids: CAISEVPGLASSPLHF. The CDR3 DNA is TGTGCCATCAGTGAGGTCCCGGGACTCGCCTCTTCACCCCTCCACTTT.

At least ten counts were recorded for this clonotype. The chain uses TRBV9 and TRBJ2-2; tentatively, D is TRBD1 (6 bases). The germline V gene has CDR1 SGDLS and CDR2 YYNGEE. This CDR3 comprises 14 residues. The germline V and J ends were trimmed by 3 bases and 4 bases, with 10 bases remaining between them. The DNA of the CDR3 is TGTGCCAGCAGCGACGACAGGTCCACCGGGGAGCTGTTTTTT. It yields the protein CASSDDRSTGELFF.

Only a few counts were recorded for this clonotype. The V gene is TRBV29-1, the J gene TRBJ1-3; TRBD1 might be the D (5 bases). From germline, CDR1 is SQVTM and CDR2 ANQGSEA. Trimming cost V 0 bases and J 0 bases, with 12 bases left between them. This CDR3 comprises 16 residues. DNA of the CDR3: TGCAGCGTTGAAGATCGGGGACCGGTCTCTGGAAACACCATATATTTT. Translation: CSVEDRGPVSGNTIYF.

This clonotype was seen a handful of times. The chain recombines TRBV3-1 with TRBJ1-1; no clear D. Germline V gene lookup returns CDR1 LGHDT and CDR2 YNNKEL (reference sequence). The CDR3 loop spans 15 amino acids. Trimming pared 2 bases from V and 2 bases from J, leaving 12 bases between. Here the CDR3 reads CASSQKGPSNTEAFF. The DNA for the CDR3 is TGTGCCAGCAGCCAAAAAGGACCGTCAAACACTGAAGCTTTCTTT. The complete variable domain, with remaining parts taken from reference TRBV3-1 and TRBJ1-1, reads DTAVSQTPKYLVTQMGNDKSIKCEQNLGHDTMYWYKQDSKKFLKIMFSYNNKELIINETVPNRFSPKSPDKAHLNLHINSLELGDSAVYFCASSQKGPSNTEAFFGQGTRLTVV.

The rearrangement uses TRBV7-8 and TRBJ2-6; 7 nucleotides agree with TRBD1. The CDR3 sequence is 21 residues long. Germline assignment: CDR1 SGHVS and CDR2 FQNEAQ. V lost 4 bases, J lost 1 base, and 19 bases stayed unmatched. The chain's CDR3 is CASSSVGTGTVVSSGANVLTF. The CDR3 region has the DNA TGTGCCAGCAGCTCAGTTGGGACCGGGACAGTAGTTAGTTCTGGGGCCAACGTCCTGACTTTC.

In the case of this clonotype: The junction and the germline gene differ at one end; a read error may be behind it. This sequence joins TRBV12-3 or TRBV12-4 and TRBJ1-2; 7 nucleotides align to TRBD1. The length of the CDR3 is 14 residues. CDR3 residues: CASSLAIGQDGYTF. CDR3 sequence (DNA): TGTGCCAGCAGCTTAGCGATCGGACAGGACGGCTACACCTTC.

The chain links TRBV19 to TRBJ1-2; weak D call: TRBD1 (5 bases). CDR1 and CDR2 (germline): LNHDA, SQIVND (reference sequence). Trimming removed 4 bases at V and 4 bases at J, with 16 bases between. The length of the CDR3 is 15 residues. In DNA form, the CDR3 reads TGTGCCAGTAGTAACTCCGGGACGGGGGTCTATGGCTACACCTTC. This codes for CASSNSGTGVYGYTF.

The J gene is TRBJ2-2, the V gene TRBV29-1; tentatively, D is TRBD1 (8 bases). V lost 2 bases and J 3 bases, leaving 19 bases between the germline ends. Germline assignment: CDR1 SQVTM and CDR2 ANQGSEA. The CDR3 is 17 amino acids. The DNA of the CDR3 is TGCAGCGTTGAACCGGACAGGGACTATGGCTACACCGGGGAGCTGTTTTTT. Translation: CSVEPDRDYGYTGELFF.

Only one count was recorded for this clonotype. The rearrangement links TRBV10-3 to TRBJ1-2; 7 bases align to TRBD1. The CDR3 spans 12 residues. The germline V gene encodes CDR1 ENHRY and CDR2 SYGVKD. The ends lost 11 bases at V and 8 bases at J; junction bases unmatched: 11. CDR3 sequence: CAQGDGTYGYTF. In nucleotides, the CDR3 is TGTGCCCAGGGGGACGGAACCTACGGCTACACCTTC.

As concerns this clonotype: The junction shows a germline mismatch at one end, possibly a read error. This rearrangement joins TRBV2 to TRBJ1-2; D gene unclear. This CDR3 region has 13 residues. Germline lookup yields CDR1 SNHLY and CDR2 FYNNEI. The CDR3 spells CASSVTSGGGYTF. CDR3 nucleotide sequence: TGCGCCAGCAGTGTGACCTCGGGAGGCGGCTACACCTTC.

This chain links TRBV30 with TRBJ1-4, with unresolved D. CDR1 and CDR2 from the germline V gene are GTSNPN and SVGIG (reference sequence). This CDR3 has 16 residues. V shed 2 bases and J shed 3 bases, with 16 bases lying between them. The CDR3 spells CAWSRSFLGANEKLFF. The CDR3, as DNA: TGTGCCTGGAGTCGATCCTTCCTTGGTGCTAATGAAAAACTGTTTTTT.

CDR3 region: CASSLGGRGTQYF. The CDR3 region has the DNA TGTGCCAGCAGCTTAGGAGGGAGAGGGACCCAGTACTTC. This sequence joins TRBV7-9 and TRBJ2-5; perhaps TRBD2 as D (5 bases). Germline V CDR1 and CDR2: SEHNR, FQNEAQ (reference sequence). V lost 1 base, J lost 7 bases, and 10 bases lay in between. The CDR3 runs 13 residues.

This clonotype was seen many times. The chain is built from TRBV12-3 or TRBV12-4 and TRBJ2-7; D is unclear. This CDR3 is 13 amino acids long. Trimming removed 3 bases from V and 3 bases from J, with 9 bases in between. The CDR3 is CASSFSYRYEQYF. The CDR3 bases are TGTGCCAGCAGTTTTAGCTACCGCTACGAGCAGTACTTC.

On this clonotype itself: A much larger clone differs by one base, so this may be a read error. The rearrangement uses TRBV5-1 and TRBJ1-1, with D possibly matching TRBD1 (5 bases). The CDR3 sequence is 15 residues long. The V end was cut by 3 bases, the J end by 1 base, with 13 bases between. Germline assignment: CDR1 SGHRS and CDR2 YFSETQ. The CDR3 nucleotides are TGCGCCAGCAGCTCAGGGTGGGGGAGGAACACTGAAGCTTTCTTT. Its translation is CASSSGWGRNTEAFF.

DNA for the CDR3: TGTGCCTGCCGCGACAGGGGCTCTGGAAACACCATATATTTT. Amino acid sequence: CACRDRGSGNTIYF. The chain combines TRBV30 with TRBJ1-3, with 8 nucleotides matching TRBD1. V trimming: 6 bases; J trimming: 0 bases; junction bases outside the gene matches: 4. The CDR3 loop spans 14 amino acids. Germline CDR1 GTSNPN, CDR2 SVGIG (reference sequence).

This clonotype was seen a handful of times. The chain is built from TRBV19 and TRBJ1-5, with 8 bases fitting TRBD1. CDR3 length equals 17 residues. CDR1 is LNHDA, CDR2 SQIVND, per germline (reference sequence). Germline trimming cut 5 bases from V and 2 bases from J; bases unmatched to any gene: 11. CDR3 bases: TGTGCCAGTAGTCTGACGACAGGGGCGATCGGCAATCAGCCCCAGCATTTT. Translated, it gives CASSLTTGAIGNQPQHF.

The chain joins TRBV3-1 to TRBJ1-1; D gene uncertain. The CDR3 runs 13 residues. V shed 4 bases and J shed 6 bases, with 12 bases lying between them. Germline values: CDR1 LGHDT, CDR2 YNNKEL (reference sequence). DNA for the CDR3: TGTGCCAGCAGCCTCCCGTTAAGCGCTGAAGCTTTCTTT. This encodes CASSLPLSAEAFF.

Ten or more counts support this clonotype. This chain joins TRBV20-1 and TRBJ2-7; 9 nucleotides match TRBD1. There are 14 residues in the CDR3. Germline-derived CDR1 and CDR2 are DFQATT and SNEGSKA (reference sequence). The junction had 6 bases not matched to a gene; V was cut back by 6 bases and J by 0 bases. The CDR3 spells CSADDRGVSYEQYF. CDR3 DNA sequence: TGCAGTGCCGACGACAGGGGGGTCTCCTACGAGCAGTACTTC.

In the case of this clonotype: Without the conserved terminal phenylalanine or tryptophan, this CDR3 likely stems from a read error. The chain recombines TRBV29-1 with TRBJ1-2; 7 bases align to TRBD1. Germline CDR1 reads SQVTM; CDR2 reads ANQGSEA. The CDR3 spans 12 residues. V lost 3 bases and J lost 4; bases outside the gene matches: 2. CDR3 amino acids: CSVDSGGYGYTL. The CDR3 DNA is TGCAGCGTTGATTCAGGGGGCTATGGCTACACCCTC.

The CDR3 here is CASQGGRNTGELFF. CDR3 sequence (DNA): TGCGCCAGCCAGGGGGGTCGGAACACCGGGGAGCTGTTTTTT. The rearrangement uses TRBV10-2 and TRBJ2-2; tentatively, D is TRBD1 (7 bases). The CDR3 spans 14 residues. Trimming took off 8 bases at V and 1 base at J, with 11 bases between the two ends. Germline CDR1 is WSHSY and CDR2 is SAAADI.

Concerning this clonotype itself: It may be a read error: a sequence one base away is much more abundant. V and J are TRBV5-1 and TRBJ1-1; weak D call: TRBD1 (6 bases). The CDR3 sequence is 14 residues long. The germline V gene has CDR1 SGHRS and CDR2 YFSETQ. CDR3 protein: CASTTGQSNTEALF. CDR3 bases: TGCGCCAGCACAACTGGACAGTCGAACACTGAAGCTCTCTTT.

Concerning this clonotype: A single base separates this from a much larger clone, so it may be a read error. The chain joins TRBV29-1 to TRBJ2-7; D remains ambiguous. V gave up 6 bases and J gave up 3 bases, with 12 bases separating them. This CDR3 comprises 12 residues. Per germline, CDR1 SQVTM and CDR2 ANQGSEA. CDR3 protein: CSVEVSFYEQYF. CDR3 coding DNA: TGCAGCGTCGAGGTCAGTTTCTACGAGCAGTACTTC.